Following are 10 T cell receptor beta chains from one sample sequenced in a study of T cells expressing NK-cell markers. TCRdb reprocessed the 5' RACE reads and reports one entry per CDR3 protein, with no DNA. The table lists approximately 440,000 distinct CDR3 sequences. Sequencing was performed on blood T cells: a sorted CD56 or NKG2C T cell subset, CD4+ or CD8+ T cells, or bulk PBMC T cells (not recorded which). These receptors came from a woman between 50 and 59 years old in good health.

This CDR3 reads CASSSKQGAEIAFF. The rearrangement links TRBV6-1 to TRBJ1-1; TCRdb selects TRBD1, and the lack of DNA leaves this call unchecked. This CDR3 region has 14 residues. From germline, CDR1 is MNHNS and CDR2 SASEGT.

V gene TRBV5-4 combines with J gene TRBJ1-2; TCRdb's assignment of TRBD1 cannot be checked, as there is no DNA. CDR3 length: 14 amino acids. Germline CDR1 reads SGHNT; CDR2 reads YYREEE (reference sequence). The CDR3 here is CASRSTGLAYGYTF.

The chain is built from TRBV20-1 and TRBJ1-1; TCRdb's D call, TRBD1, is unchecked because there is no DNA. Germline V gene sequence: CDR1 DFQATT, CDR2 SNEGSKA (reference sequence). The CDR3 sequence is 16 residues long. The CDR3 is CSAKRGGLVRNTEAFF.

The chain joins TRBV2 to TRBJ2-7; TCRdb's D call of TRBD1 is untestable without DNA. CDR1 is SNHLY, CDR2 FYNNEI, per germline. CDR3 length: 14 amino acids. CDR3 sequence: CASTLTGGGYEQYF.

This chain connects TRBV29-1 to TRBJ2-1; TCRdb's D call, TRBD2, is unchecked because there is no DNA. The CDR3 is 18 residues long. In germline, CDR1 is SQVTM, CDR2 ANQGSEA. CDR3 residues: CSVQKASGISFGGNEQFF.

V usage is TRBV20-1 and J usage is TRBJ1-1. Per germline, CDR1 DFQATT and CDR2 SNEGSKA (reference sequence). The CDR3 is 15 amino acids. CDR3 in amino acids: CSARRPGNPNTEAFF.

The genes are TRBV12-3 or TRBV12-4 and TRBJ2-1; with no DNA, the TCRdb D assignment of TRBD2 cannot be verified. The CDR3 is made up of 15 amino acids. CDR3 in amino acids: CASSRLAGGSAEQFF.

The chain links TRBV28 to TRBJ2-7; TCRdb calls TRBD2, which cannot be checked without DNA. The length of the CDR3 is 16 residues. The germline gives CDR1 MDHEN, CDR2 SYDVKM. CDR3 sequence reads: CASSFSIAGSSYEQYF.

V is TRBV14 and J is TRBJ2-1; TCRdb gives TRBD2 as the D gene, but with no DNA this cannot be confirmed. The CDR3 loop spans 21 amino acids. CDR1 and CDR2 (germline): SGHDN, FVKESK. This chain's CDR3 is CASSQGPRASGRASHYNEQFF.

The chain has TRBV9 and TRBJ2-5. CDR3 size: 14 residues. The germline V gene has CDR1 SGDLS and CDR2 YYNGEE. The CDR3 sequence: CASSVNSLAETQYF.